The entry below gives a single T cell receptor beta chain sequence along with its context. This specimen belongs to a study of radiotherapy plus CTLA-4 blockade in lung cancer. The table came from immunoSEQ multiplex PCR; TCRdb's copy has only in-frame clones and leaves some out. The sample shows approximately 95,000 clones, around 86% of them seen only once. The CDR3 totals 15 residues. Germline lookup yields CDR1 SGHRS and CDR2 YFSETQ. The V and J ends lost 1 base and 3 bases respectively, with 10 bases between them. The source material was peripheral blood, sampled from a patient treated with radiotherapy plus ipilimumab. The chain links TRBV5-1 to TRBJ2-2, with D perhaps matching TRBD2 (7 bases). The origin of this receptor is a human donor with non-small cell lung cancer who had a partial response to radiotherapy plus ipilimumab. The CDR3, as DNA: TGCGCCAGCAGCTTGTTAGGGGGGGACACCGGGGAGCTGTTTTTT. Encoded protein: CASSLLGGDTGELFF.